This T cell receptor (beta chain) derives from a study of T cell responses to AZD1222 COVID-19 vaccine. Study outcomes and limitations: At 160-218 and 743-854, vaccine-associated CD4 TCRs were dominant, and they spanned spike. Among those given AZD1222, only 6 or 7 were seropositive at baseline. Vaccination with two AZD1222 doses was followed by a rise in Spike-specific TCR breadth and depth. Donors were largely white British and mainly female; clonal diversity was possibly underestimated.

This table comes from immunoSEQ multiplex PCR, and its TCRdb copy is limited to in-frame clones, with some not included. The sample holds approximately 150,000 clones, 85% to 95% seen once. This CDR3 has 15 residues. With 3 bases removed from V and 0 bases from J, the gap between germline ends came to 11 bases. From germline, CDR1 is LNHDA and CDR2 SQIVND (reference sequence). This clone appeared a single time. The antigen remains unidentified. This sequence originates from an adult in good health. Material: peripheral blood, obtained on day 0 of AZD1222 vaccination. This rearrangement joins TRBV19 to TRBJ1-2; D call uncertain. DNA for the CDR3: TGTGCCAGTAGTATTAGTGGTGTTCCTAACTATGGCTACACCTTC. This sequence encodes CASSISGVPNYGYTF.